This T cell receptor (beta chain) was documented in a study of CD8 T cells in ankylosing spondylitis. With 5 bases removed from V and 7 bases from J, the gap between germline ends came to 15 bases. The CDR3 has 14 amino acids. Germline CDR1 reads LNHNV; CDR2 reads YYDKDF (reference sequence). This clonotype was recorded many times. TCRdb ran MiXCR on the 5' RACE reads and lists one entry per CDR3 protein. The table has around 330,000 distinct CDR3 sequences, under 14% seen once. The source is a female donor with ankylosing spondylitis or in good health (not recorded which). Sequencing was performed on blood, either unsorted or a sorted T cell fraction (not recorded which). This sequence joins TRBV15 and TRBJ2-1; the D gene is possibly TRBD2 (5 bases). For the CDR3, the DNA is TGTGCCACCAGCTTCCGGACCGGAGGAAATGAGCAGTTCTTC. Its translation is CATSFRTGGNEQFF.